The 30 T cell receptor beta chains below all came from one sample that was sequenced in a study of beta chain features in type 1 diabetes. Study outcomes and limitations: TCRB CDR3s were moderately but significantly shorter in Type 1 diabetes patients in all four CD4+ subsets.

Of the isolated RNA, all was reverse transcribed, and so the sequenced material was expressed TCRB transcripts. The data were produced by immunoSEQ multiplex PCR, yet TCRdb's version contains in-frame clones alone and is incomplete. Of hundreds of thousands of clones listed, roughly 13% are singletons. These receptors lack a known antigen. Sequencing was carried out using naive CD4+ T cells from blood. These receptors all come from a man younger than 35 with type 1 diabetes.

For this clone: The sample has other DNA sequences that encode this CDR3 too. The rearrangement joins TRBV6-1 to TRBJ1-1; maybe TRBD1 (5 bases). Germline V gives CDR1 MNHNS, CDR2 SASEGT. This CDR3 has 13 amino acids. Trimming took off 4 bases at V and 3 bases at J, with 9 bases between the two ends. The CDR3: CASSVGGDTEAFF. The CDR3 DNA follows: TGTGCCAGCAGTGTCGGGGGGGACACTGAAGCTTTCTTT.

In this sample, this clone turned up a few times. The chain recombines TRBV19 with TRBJ2-4; D is possibly TRBD1 (5 bases). Trimming removed 9 bases at V and 0 bases at J, with 12 bases between. This CDR3 comprises 14 residues. Germline V gene data show CDR1 as LNHDA and CDR2 as SQIVND (reference sequence). CDR3 nucleotide sequence: TGTGCCAGCACCCCCCAGGGAGCCAAAAACATTCAGTACTTC. Translating gives CASTPQGAKNIQYF.

V usage is TRBV30 and J usage is TRBJ2-3; 8 nucleotides align to TRBD1. This CDR3 has 13 amino acids. The germline gives CDR1 GTSNPN, CDR2 SVGIG (reference sequence). Trimming removed 7 bases from V and 4 bases from J; junction bases left unmatched: 7. The CDR3 reads CASGTGTPDTQYF. CDR3 bases: TGTGCCTCGGGGACAGGAACCCCAGATACGCAGTATTTT.

This clone was seen a few times. The genes are TRBV7-2 and TRBJ2-1; 9 nucleotides align to TRBD1. The germline V gene encodes CDR1 SGHTA and CDR2 FQGNSA. The CDR3 extends over 14 amino acids. The trim removed 6 bases at V and 2 bases at J, leaving 2 bases unmatched. Here the CDR3 DNA reads TGTGCCAGCAGGGGGACAGGGCCCTACAATGAGCAGTTCTTC. This sequence encodes CASRGTGPYNEQFF.

The chain has TRBV6-6 and TRBJ2-1, with 8 bases aligning to TRBD2. V shed 8 bases, J shed 6 bases, and the junction held 12 bases outside the gene matches. The CDR3 spans 15 residues. The germline V gene encodes CDR1 MNHNY and CDR2 SVGAGI (reference sequence). In nucleotides, the CDR3 is TGTGCCAGCCATACCAGCGGGAGCACTACCAATGAGCAGTTCTTC. Protein: CASHTSGSTTNEQFF.

This clone was picked up a small number of times. This chain connects TRBV28 to TRBJ2-2; D unclear. V was cut by 6 bases and J by 5 bases, with 7 bases left in between. The CDR3 has 12 residues. The germline V gene has CDR1 MDHEN and CDR2 SYDVKM. This CDR3 is CASSGWTGELFF. The CDR3 nucleotides are TGTGCCAGCAGCGGGTGGACCGGGGAGCTGTTTTTT.

The chain joins TRBV6-6 to TRBJ1-5; weak D call: TRBD1 (5 bases). The germline V gene encodes CDR1 MNHNY and CDR2 SVGAGI (reference sequence). V was cut by 11 bases and J by 2 bases, with 10 bases left in between. The CDR3 has 12 amino acids. The CDR3 is CAGGSGNQPQHF. The DNA of the CDR3 is TGTGCCGGGGGATCAGGCAATCAGCCCCAGCATTTT.

This clone turned up a few times. The chain employs TRBV19 and TRBJ2-3; D could derive from TRBD1 or TRBD2 (5 bases each). Per germline, CDR1 LNHDA and CDR2 SQIVND (reference sequence). This CDR3 spans 11 amino acids. Trimming took off 6 bases at V and 6 bases at J, with 7 bases between the two ends. Here the CDR3 DNA reads TGTGCCAGTAGGGGACCTGATACGCAGTATTTT. This encodes CASRGPDTQYF.

This chain uses TRBV11-2 with TRBJ1-6; D is possibly TRBD1 (5 bases). Germline V gives CDR1 SGHAT, CDR2 FQNNGV. V lost 1 base to trimming and J lost 9 bases, with 13 bases between them. The CDR3 spans 15 residues. CDR3 protein: CASSLVRGGGSPLHF. The CDR3 region has the DNA TGTGCCAGCAGCTTAGTTAGGGGCGGTGGTTCACCCCTCCACTTT. The full variable domain, rest sourced from reference TRBV11-2 and TRBJ1-6, is EAGVAQSPRYKIIEKRQSVAFWCNPISGHATLYWYQQILGQGPKLLIQFQNNGVVDDSQLPKDRFSAERLKGVDSTLKIQPAKLEDSAVYLCASSLVRGGGSPLHFGNGTRLTVT.

This clone was observed a handful of times. The chain employs TRBV29-1 and TRBJ2-7; no reliable D call. This CDR3 has 10 residues. Germline CDR1 and CDR2: SQVTM and ANQGSEA. V was pared by 4 bases and J by 4 bases, with 5 bases between. The CDR3 bases are TGCAGCGTTGTCGAGTACGAGCAGTACTTC. Its translation is CSVVEYEQYF.

V gene TRBV7-9 combines with J gene TRBJ2-3, with D uncertain. The CDR3 runs 14 residues. The V end lost 5 bases, the J end lost 2 bases, and 11 bases lay between the germline ends. Germline loops: CDR1 SEHNR, CDR2 FQNEAQ (reference sequence). The CDR3 sequence is CASSRSGPTDTQYF. The CDR3 DNA reads as TGTGCCAGCAGCCGTTCAGGACCCACAGATACGCAGTATTTT.

The V gene is TRBV7-2, the J gene TRBJ2-3, with D maybe TRBD1 (6 bases). CDR3 length: 17 amino acids. Germline CDR1 reads SGHTA; CDR2 reads FQGNSA. V dropped 4 bases and J dropped 0 bases, with 17 bases sitting between them. The CDR3 region has the DNA TGTGCCAGCAGCTCTCCCGTGGACAGCCTAAGCACAGATACGCAGTATTTT. It is translated as CASSSPVDSLSTDTQYF.

This clone occurred a few times. CDR3 sequence (DNA): TGTGCCAGCTCACCTTCGGGGCAGGGGGGACAGTACTTC. Translation gives CASSPSGQGGQYF. This chain uses TRBV18 with TRBJ2-7; D perhaps matches TRBD1 (7 bases). This CDR3 comprises 13 residues. With 3 bases removed from V and 10 bases from J, the gap between germline ends came to 16 bases. CDR1 and CDR2 (germline): KGHSH, LQKENI.

The table lists this clone with a few counts. The V call is TRBV5-1, the J call TRBJ1-2; TRBD1 is a possible D gene (5 bases). The germline V gene encodes CDR1 SGHRS and CDR2 YFSETQ. The CDR3 runs to 14 residues. V dropped 0 bases and J dropped 5 bases, with 11 bases sitting between them. Here the CDR3 DNA reads TGCGCCAGCAGCTTGGGAATCGACAGTTATGGCTACACCTTC. Its translation is CASSLGIDSYGYTF.

This clone was seen only a few times. J is TRBJ2-7 and V is TRBV5-4; D tentatively fits TRBD1 or TRBD2 (5 bases each). V was cut by 5 bases and J by 2 bases, with 11 bases left in between. The length of the CDR3 is 13 residues. CDR1 and CDR2 (germline): SGHNT, YYREEE (reference sequence). DNA for the CDR3: TGTGCCAGCAGAGCCGGGACGGCCTACGAGCAGTACTTC. The encoded protein is CASRAGTAYEQYF.

The V gene is TRBV6-5, the J gene TRBJ1-1, with a weak D call TRBD1 (5 bases). Germline CDR1 and CDR2: MNHEY and SVGAGI. The V end lost 2 bases, the J end lost 0 bases, and 10 bases lay between the germline ends. CDR3 size: 15 residues. The CDR3 region is CASSYQGSLNTEAFF. Here the CDR3 DNA reads TGTGCCAGCAGTTACCAGGGCAGCCTGAACACTGAAGCTTTCTTT.

The rearrangement uses TRBV25-1 and TRBJ1-2; no firm D call. In germline, CDR1 is MGHDK, CDR2 SYGVNS. The CDR3 is made up of 11 amino acids. With 6 bases removed from V and 5 bases from J, the gap between germline ends came to 7 bases. CDR3 sequence reads: CASRTVYGYTF. CDR3 sequence (DNA): TGTGCCAGCAGAACAGTATATGGCTACACCTTC.

V gene TRBV30 combines with J gene TRBJ1-4; perhaps TRBD1 as D (5 bases). The CDR3 length is 12 residues. The ends were cut back, 6 bases at V and 8 bases at J, with 13 bases in the middle. Germline values: CDR1 GTSNPN, CDR2 SVGIG (reference sequence). CDR3 nucleotides: TGTGCCTGCACCAGGGAAGGGGAAAAACTGTTTTTT. Residues: CACTREGEKLFF.

V gene TRBV6-4 combines with J gene TRBJ2-1; D remains unclear. The ends were cut back, 5 bases at V and 9 bases at J, with 17 bases in the middle. The CDR3 totals 14 residues. Germline V CDR1 and CDR2: MRHNA, SNTAGT. The chain's CDR3 is CASSPGSYNGEQFF. CDR3 nucleotides: TGTGCCAGCAGTCCCGGATCGTACAATGGTGAGCAGTTCTTC.

The chain recombines TRBV7-9 with TRBJ1-1; tentative D call: TRBD1 (5 bases). The CDR3 is made up of 15 amino acids. Germline V lookup: CDR1 SEHNR, CDR2 FQNEAQ (reference sequence). V shed 5 bases and J shed 0 bases, with 13 bases lying between them. The CDR3 region is CASSPGGVMNTEAFF. In nucleotides, the CDR3 is TGTGCCAGCAGCCCCGGGGGGGTCATGAACACTGAAGCTTTCTTT.

J is TRBJ1-6 and V is TRBV7-9; 9 positions match TRBD1. CDR1 and CDR2 from the germline V gene are SEHNR and FQNEAQ (reference sequence). The CDR3 has 15 residues. V was clipped by 5 bases and J by 7 bases; unmatched bases: 6. In DNA form, the CDR3 reads TGTGCCAGCAGCCCCGGGACAGGGAGGAATTCACCCCTCCACTTT. It specifies CASSPGTGRNSPLHF.

V and J are TRBV2 and TRBJ2-7, with D perhaps matching TRBD1 (6 bases). V lost 7 bases to trimming and J lost 4 bases, with 20 bases between them. The CDR3 sequence is 15 residues long. Germline-derived CDR1 and CDR2 are SNHLY and FYNNEI. This CDR3 is CASKPTTDSLYEQYF. Here the CDR3 DNA reads TGTGCCAGCAAGCCCACAACGGACAGTCTGTACGAGCAGTACTTC.

This clone occurred a few times. This rearrangement joins TRBV2 to TRBJ2-2; no firm D call. The CDR3 loop spans 16 amino acids. Trimming took 6 bases from V and 0 from J, leaving 14 bases between them. CDR1 is SNHLY and CDR2 is FYNNEI in the germline V gene. CDR3 coding DNA: TGTGCCAGCAGCCTCAGGTCTCAGTCGAACACCGGGGAGCTGTTTTTT. It codes for CASSLRSQSNTGELFF. Drawing the rest from reference TRBV2 and TRBJ2-2, the complete variable domain is EPEVTQTPSHQVTQMGQEVILRCVPISNHLYFYWYRQILGQKVEFLVSFYNNEISEKSEIFDDQFSVERPDGSNFTLKIRSTKLEDSAMYFCASSLRSQSNTGELFFGEGSRLTVL.

The chain uses TRBV29-1 and TRBJ1-5; tentatively, D is TRBD1 (6 bases). Germline lookup yields CDR1 SQVTM and CDR2 ANQGSEA. The CDR3 covers 14 residues. Trimming removed 6 bases from V and 2 bases from J, with 14 bases in between. CDR3 region: CSVQQGRGNQPQHF. The CDR3 DNA reads as TGCAGCGTACAACAGGGACGGGGCAATCAGCCCCAGCATTTT.

The chain uses TRBV30 and TRBJ2-7; tentatively, D is TRBD2 (5 bases). CDR1 is GTSNPN, CDR2 SVGIG, per germline (reference sequence). The CDR3 spans 13 residues. Between the trimmed V and J ends, which lost 3 bases and 0 bases, there was a span of 9 bases. The CDR3 here is CAWSRGFSYEQYF. The CDR3 coding sequence is TGTGCCTGGAGCCGGGGTTTCTCCTACGAGCAGTACTTC.

Ten or more counts support this clone. This chain connects TRBV30 to TRBJ1-5; no firm D call. CDR3 size: 13 residues. Trimming left V 0 bases short and J 9 bases short, with 12 bases between. Looked up from germline, CDR1 is GTSNPN and CDR2 is SVGIG (reference sequence). The CDR3 coding sequence is TGTGCCTGGAGTGTTTCGGGAATCCCGCCCCAGCATTTT. Translated: CAWSVSGIPPQHF.

To note about this clone: Its ends do not fully match the called genes, so a read error is possible. The V and J genes are TRBV30 and TRBJ2-4; the D gene is possibly TRBD1 (5 bases). CDR3 length equals 11 residues. Looked up from germline, CDR1 is GTSNPN and CDR2 is SVGIG (reference sequence). The CDR3 DNA sequence: TGTGTCTGGAGTGCAGGGTTCTGGGAGTACTTC. Its translation: CVWSAGFWEYF. Combining the CDR3 with reference TRBV30 and TRBJ2-4 gives the whole variable domain SQTIHQWPATLVQPVGSPLSLECTVEGTSNPNLYWYRQAAGRGLQLLFYSVGIGQISSEVPQNLSASRPQDRQFILSSKKLLLSDSGFYLCVWSAGFWEYFGAGTRLSVL.

The V call is TRBV27, the J call TRBJ1-6; a possible D gene is TRBD1 (6 bases). Germline CDR1 and CDR2: MNHEY and SMNVEV (reference sequence). This CDR3 comprises 16 residues. Trimming took 2 bases from V and 7 from J, leaving 15 bases between them. The CDR3 nucleotides read TGTGCCAGCAGTTTAGGGGGGGCGACTTACAATTCACCCCTCCACTTT. Residues: CASSLGGATYNSPLHF.

The sample holds a few counts of this clone. The rearrangement links TRBV5-8 to TRBJ2-6; D call uncertain. Germline loops: CDR1 SGHTS, CDR2 YDEGEE. The CDR3 runs to 14 residues. The ends were cut back, 2 bases at V and 2 bases at J, with 5 bases in the middle. The CDR3 DNA sequence: TGTGCCAGCAGCTTTACGGCTGGGGCCAACGTCCTGACTTTC. Protein product: CASSFTAGANVLTF. The full variable domain, with the rest looked up from reference TRBV5-8 and TRBJ2-6, is EAGVTQSPTHLIKTRGQQATLRCSPISGHTSVYWYQQALGLGLQFLLWYDEGEERNRGNFPPRFSGRQFPNYSSELNVNALELEDSALYLCASSFTAGANVLTFGAGSRLTVL.

Comments on this clone: Within the sample, other DNA sequences also encode this same CDR3. This chain joins TRBV18 and TRBJ1-1, with D unclear. There are 13 residues in the CDR3. With 3 bases removed from V and 2 bases from J, the gap between germline ends came to 7 bases. CDR1 is KGHSH and CDR2 is LQKENI in the germline V gene. In nucleotides, the CDR3 is TGTGCCAGCTCACCTGGACTTAACACTGAAGCTTTCTTT. It specifies CASSPGLNTEAFF. The full variable domain, its missing parts supplied by reference TRBV18 and TRBJ1-1, is NAGVMQNPRHLVRRRGQEARLRCSPMKGHSHVYWYRQLPEEGLKFMVYLQKENIIDESGMPKERFSAEFPKEGPSILRIQQVVRGDSAAYFCASSPGLNTEAFFGQGTRLTVV.